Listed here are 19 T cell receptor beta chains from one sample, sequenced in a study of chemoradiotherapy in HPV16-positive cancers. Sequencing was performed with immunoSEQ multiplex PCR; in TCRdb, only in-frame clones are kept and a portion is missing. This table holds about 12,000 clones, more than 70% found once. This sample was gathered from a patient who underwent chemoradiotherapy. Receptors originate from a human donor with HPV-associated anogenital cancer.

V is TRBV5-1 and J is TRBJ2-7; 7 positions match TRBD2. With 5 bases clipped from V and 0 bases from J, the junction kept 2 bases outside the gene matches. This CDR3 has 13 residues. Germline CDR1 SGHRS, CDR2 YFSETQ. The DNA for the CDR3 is TGCGCCAGCAGTGGCGGGAGCTCCTACGAGCAGTACTTC. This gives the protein CASSGGSSYEQYF. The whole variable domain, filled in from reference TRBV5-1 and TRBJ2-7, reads KAGVTQTPRYLIKTRGQQVTLSCSPISGHRSVSWYQQTPGQGLQFLFEYFSETQRNKGNFPGRFSGRQFSNSRSEMNVSTLELGDSALYLCASSGGSSYEQYFGPGTRLTVT.

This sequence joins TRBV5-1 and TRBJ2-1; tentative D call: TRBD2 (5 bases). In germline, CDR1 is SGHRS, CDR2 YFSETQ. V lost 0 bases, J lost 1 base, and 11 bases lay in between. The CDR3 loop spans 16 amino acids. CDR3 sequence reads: CASSLVGGPSYNEQFF. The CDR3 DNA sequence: TGCGCCAGCAGCTTGGTCGGAGGTCCGTCCTACAATGAGCAGTTCTTC.

CDR3 nucleotides: TGTGCCAGCAGCTTTCCCCCTAGCGGACGTATAGACACGCAGTATTTT. Translating it yields CASSFPPSGRIDTQYF. This chain links TRBV7-2 with TRBJ2-3; 7 bases are a match to TRBD2. V lost 3 bases to trimming and J lost 9 bases; unmatched junction nucleotides: 15. The CDR3 length is 16 residues. Germline assignment: CDR1 SGHTA and CDR2 FQGNSA.

The CDR3 nucleotides are TGTGCCAGCAGCCTACGGGAGGGGGCCGGGGAAAAACTGTTTTTT. Protein sequence: CASSLREGAGEKLFF. The chain has TRBV7-9 and TRBJ1-4; TRBD1 aligns across 7 bases. This CDR3 spans 15 amino acids. The germline V gene has CDR1 SEHNR and CDR2 FQNEAQ (reference sequence). V shed 5 bases and J 8 bases; nucleotides not matched to a gene: 11.

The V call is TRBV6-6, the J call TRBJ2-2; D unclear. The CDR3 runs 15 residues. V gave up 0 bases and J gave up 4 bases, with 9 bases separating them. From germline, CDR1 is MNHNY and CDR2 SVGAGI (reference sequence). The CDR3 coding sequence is TGTGCCAGCAGTTACTCGCGCAGCTTCACCGGGGAGCTGTTTTTT. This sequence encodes CASSYSRSFTGELFF.

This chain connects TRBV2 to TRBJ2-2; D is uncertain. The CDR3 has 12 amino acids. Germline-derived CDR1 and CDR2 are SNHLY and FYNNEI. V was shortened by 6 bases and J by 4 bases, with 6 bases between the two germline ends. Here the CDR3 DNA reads TGTGCCAGCAGCCTAGTCACCGGGGAGCTGTTTTTT. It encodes CASSLVTGELFF.

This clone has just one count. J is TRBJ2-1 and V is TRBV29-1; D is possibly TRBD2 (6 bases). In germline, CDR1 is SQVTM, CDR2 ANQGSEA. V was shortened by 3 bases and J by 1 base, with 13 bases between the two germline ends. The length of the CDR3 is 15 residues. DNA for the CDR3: TGCAGCGTTGAGTCGGGACTCGAGTCCTACAATGAGCAGTTCTTC. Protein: CSVESGLESYNEQFF.

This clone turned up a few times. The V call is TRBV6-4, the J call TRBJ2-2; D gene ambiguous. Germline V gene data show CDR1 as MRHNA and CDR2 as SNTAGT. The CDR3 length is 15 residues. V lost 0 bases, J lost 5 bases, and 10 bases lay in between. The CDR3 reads CASSDSGEGTGELFF. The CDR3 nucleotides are TGTGCCAGCAGTGACTCGGGTGAAGGGACCGGGGAGCTGTTTTTT.

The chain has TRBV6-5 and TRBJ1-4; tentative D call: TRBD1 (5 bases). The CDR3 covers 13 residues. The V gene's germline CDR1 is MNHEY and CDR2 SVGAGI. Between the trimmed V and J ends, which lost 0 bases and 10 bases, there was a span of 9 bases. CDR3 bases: TGTGCCAGCAGTTACTCGACTGGGGGAAAACTGTTTTTT. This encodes CASSYSTGGKLFF.

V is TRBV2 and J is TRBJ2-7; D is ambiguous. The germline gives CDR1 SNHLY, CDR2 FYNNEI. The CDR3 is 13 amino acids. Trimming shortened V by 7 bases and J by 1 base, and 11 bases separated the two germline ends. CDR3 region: CASKAIESYEQYF. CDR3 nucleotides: TGTGCCAGCAAAGCGATCGAGTCCTACGAGCAGTACTTC.

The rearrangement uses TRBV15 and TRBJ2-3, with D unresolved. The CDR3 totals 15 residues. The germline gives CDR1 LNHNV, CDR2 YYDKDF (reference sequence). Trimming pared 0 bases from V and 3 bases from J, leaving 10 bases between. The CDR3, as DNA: TGTGCCACCAGCAGAGATGTGCGTGAAACAGATACGCAGTATTTT. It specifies CATSRDVRETDTQYF.

CDR3 nucleotide sequence: TGTGCCAGCAGTTTATCAGGGGGAGTGCGGAGGGCTTTCTTT. Translating it yields CASSLSGGVRRAFF. The chain links TRBV28 to TRBJ1-1; TRBD1 matches at 7 bases. CDR3 length: 14 residues. Looked up from germline, CDR1 is MDHEN and CDR2 is SYDVKM. Trimming took 1 base from V and 11 from J; bases not matched to a gene: 10.

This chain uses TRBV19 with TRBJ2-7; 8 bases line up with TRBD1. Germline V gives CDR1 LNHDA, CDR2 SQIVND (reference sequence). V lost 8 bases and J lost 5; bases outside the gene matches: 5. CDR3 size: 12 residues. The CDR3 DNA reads TGTGCCAGTGCAGGGGGCTTGGACGAGCAGTACTTC. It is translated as CASAGGLDEQYF.

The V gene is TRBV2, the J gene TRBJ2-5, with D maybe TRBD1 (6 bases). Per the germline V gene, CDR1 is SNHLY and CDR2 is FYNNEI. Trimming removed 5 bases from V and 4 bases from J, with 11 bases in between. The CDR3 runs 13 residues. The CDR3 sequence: CASSWTALETQYF. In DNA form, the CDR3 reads TGTGCCAGCAGTTGGACAGCTTTAGAGACCCAGTACTTC.

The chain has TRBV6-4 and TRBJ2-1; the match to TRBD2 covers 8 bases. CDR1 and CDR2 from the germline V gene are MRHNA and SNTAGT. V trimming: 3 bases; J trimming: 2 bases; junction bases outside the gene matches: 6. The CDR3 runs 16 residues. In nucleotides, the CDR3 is TGTGCCAGCAGTGAAGAAGGCGGGGGGACCTACAATGAGCAGTTCTTC. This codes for CASSEEGGGTYNEQFF.

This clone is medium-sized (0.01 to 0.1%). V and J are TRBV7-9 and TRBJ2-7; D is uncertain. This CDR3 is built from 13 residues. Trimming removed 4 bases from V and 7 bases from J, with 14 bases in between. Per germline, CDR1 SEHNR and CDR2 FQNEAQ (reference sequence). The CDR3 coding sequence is TGTGCCAGCAGCTCCGGGCCCACCGGAGAGCAGTACTTC. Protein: CASSSGPTGEQYF.

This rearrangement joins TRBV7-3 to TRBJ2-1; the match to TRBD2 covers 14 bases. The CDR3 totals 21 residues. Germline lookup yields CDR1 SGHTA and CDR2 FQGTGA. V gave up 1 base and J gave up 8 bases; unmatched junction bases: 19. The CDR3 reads CASSLMPGLAGERVIGDEQFF. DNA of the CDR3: TGTGCCAGCAGCTTAATGCCGGGACTAGCGGGAGAGCGGGTGATTGGAGATGAGCAGTTCTTC.

The CDR3 sequence: CASSFPQGAYEQYF. CDR3 nucleotides: TGTGCCAGCAGCTTCCCACAGGGGGCCTACGAGCAGTACTTC. The rearrangement uses TRBV11-2 and TRBJ2-7; 8 bases match TRBD1. The length of the CDR3 is 14 residues. V shed 3 bases and J 2 bases; nucleotides not matched to a gene: 3. The V gene's germline CDR1 is SGHAT and CDR2 FQNNGV.

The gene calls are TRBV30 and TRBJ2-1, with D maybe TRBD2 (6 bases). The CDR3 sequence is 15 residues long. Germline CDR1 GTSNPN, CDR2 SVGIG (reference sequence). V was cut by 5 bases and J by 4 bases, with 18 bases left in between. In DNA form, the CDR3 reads TGTGCCTGGCAACCCGGTGGGACTTTGTACAATGAGCAGTTCTTC. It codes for CAWQPGGTLYNEQFF.